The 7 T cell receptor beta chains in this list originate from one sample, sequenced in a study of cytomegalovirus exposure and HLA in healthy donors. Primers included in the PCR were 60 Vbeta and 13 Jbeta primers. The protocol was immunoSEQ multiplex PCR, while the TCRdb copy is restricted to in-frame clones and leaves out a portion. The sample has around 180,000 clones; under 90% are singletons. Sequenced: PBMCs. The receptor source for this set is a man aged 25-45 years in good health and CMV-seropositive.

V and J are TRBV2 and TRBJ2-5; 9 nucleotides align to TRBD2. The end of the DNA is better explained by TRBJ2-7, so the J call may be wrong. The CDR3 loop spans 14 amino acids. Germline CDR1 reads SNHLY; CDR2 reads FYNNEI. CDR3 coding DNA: TGTGCCAGCAGTGTTCTGCGGGAGGGCAGCGAGCAGTACTTC. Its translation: CASSVLREGSEQYF.

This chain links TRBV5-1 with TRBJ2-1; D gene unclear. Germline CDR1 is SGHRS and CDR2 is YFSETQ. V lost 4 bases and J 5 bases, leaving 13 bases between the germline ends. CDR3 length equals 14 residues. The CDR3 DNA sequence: TGCGCCAGCAGCCTGGTTAGTGCCCACAATGAGCAGTTCTTC. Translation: CASSLVSAHNEQFF.

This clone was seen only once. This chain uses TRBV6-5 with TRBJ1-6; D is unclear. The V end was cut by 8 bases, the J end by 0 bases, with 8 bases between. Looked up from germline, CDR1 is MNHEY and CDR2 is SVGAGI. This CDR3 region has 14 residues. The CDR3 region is CASARSSYNSPLHF. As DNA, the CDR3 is TGTGCCAGCGCCCGCAGCTCCTATAATTCACCCCTCCACTTT.

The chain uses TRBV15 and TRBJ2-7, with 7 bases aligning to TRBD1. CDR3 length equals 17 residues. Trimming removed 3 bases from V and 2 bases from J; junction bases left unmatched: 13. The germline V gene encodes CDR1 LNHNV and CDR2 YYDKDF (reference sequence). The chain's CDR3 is CATSRETGAAGAYEQYF. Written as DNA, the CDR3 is TGTGCCACCAGCAGGGAAACAGGGGCCGCGGGCGCCTACGAGCAGTACTTC. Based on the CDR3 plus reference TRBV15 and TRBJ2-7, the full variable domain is DAMVIQNPRYQVTQFGKPVTLSCSQTLNHNVMYWYQQKSSQAPKLLFHYYDKDFNNEADTPDNFQSRRPNTSFCFLDIRSPGLGDTAMYLCATSRETGAAGAYEQYFGPGTRLTVT.

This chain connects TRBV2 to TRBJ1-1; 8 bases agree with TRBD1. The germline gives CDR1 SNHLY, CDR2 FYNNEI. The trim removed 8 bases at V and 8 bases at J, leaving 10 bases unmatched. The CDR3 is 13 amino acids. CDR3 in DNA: TGTGCCAGCGGGAGGACAGGGCCTTTAGAAGCTTTCTTT. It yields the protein CASGRTGPLEAFF.

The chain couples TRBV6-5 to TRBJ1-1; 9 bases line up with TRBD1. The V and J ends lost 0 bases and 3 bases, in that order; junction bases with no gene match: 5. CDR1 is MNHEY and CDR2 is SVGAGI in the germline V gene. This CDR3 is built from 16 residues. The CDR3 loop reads CASSYSGDRVHTEAFF. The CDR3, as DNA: TGTGCCAGCAGTTACTCCGGGGACAGGGTTCACACTGAAGCTTTCTTT.

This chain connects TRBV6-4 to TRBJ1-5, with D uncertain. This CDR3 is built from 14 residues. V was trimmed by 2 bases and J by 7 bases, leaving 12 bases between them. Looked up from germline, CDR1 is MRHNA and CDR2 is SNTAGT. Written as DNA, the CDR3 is TGTGCCAGCAGTGACACAGTCGGGAGGCAGCCCCAGCATTTT. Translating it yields CASSDTVGRQPQHF.